This T cell receptor beta chain was profiled in a study of T cell responses to AZD1222 COVID-19 vaccine. V was trimmed by 5 bases and J by 4 bases, leaving 6 bases between them. Germline V gene data show CDR1 as MNHNY and CDR2 as SVGAGI (reference sequence). The CDR3 extends over 12 amino acids. Sequencing used immunoSEQ multiplex PCR; TCRdb keeps in-frame clones, though not all of them. The sample lists 130,000 or so clones; more than 85% were seen once. Points on this clone: The antigen is unknown.

Overall study findings and caveats: A rise in Spike-specific TCR breadth and depth followed two AZD1222 doses.

Sequences were derived from peripheral blood, sampled on day 0 of AZD1222 vaccination. The clonotype comes from an adult in good health. The chain has TRBV6-6 and TRBJ1-5; a weak D match, TRBD1 (5 bases). As DNA, the CDR3 is TGTGCCAGCAGTGACAGTAATCAGCCCCAGCATTTT. Protein product: CASSDSNQPQHF.